Listed below are T cell receptor beta chains from one sample, sequenced in a study of CD8+ T cells in alopecia areata. The method was immunoSEQ multiplex PCR; TCRdb's version includes in-frame clones alone and lacks a portion of them. This table holds approximately 150,000 clones, more than 55% found once. The sequenced material came from CD8+ T cells sorted from blood. The source of these receptors is a human donor in good health. Each CDR3 is given with its conserved first and last residue. Each record gives: clone size, J gene, D gene, V gene, CDR3 length, CDR3 protein, CDR3 DNA. D genes are given only for firm matches. Expanded clones are given a class, and other clones once, few, many or no size at all.

few,TRBJ2-5,-,TRBV11-2,13,CASSLDSQETQYF,TGTGCCAGCAGCTTAGACAGCCAAGAGACCCAGTACTTC
-,TRBJ2-7,TRBD2,TRBV14,21,CASSHNDAEREFPPRNYEQYF,TGTGCCAGCAGCCATAACGACGCCGAGCGGGAGTTCCCACCCAGGAATTACGAGCAGTACTTC
-,TRBJ2-1,TRBD2,TRBV14,18,CASSQGLGLAGAYNEQFF,TGTGCCAGCAGCCAAGGCCTGGGGCTAGCGGGAGCCTACAATGAGCAGTTCTTC
-,TRBJ2-5,TRBD1,TRBV7-9,16,CASSAPGTGSLETQYF,TGTGCCAGCAGCGCGCCAGGGACAGGTAGTTTGGAGACCCAGTACTTC
-,TRBJ2-1,TRBD2,TRBV29-1,16,CSVDPPLQGSGREQFF,TGCAGCGTTGATCCCCCCTTACAGGGTAGCGGGAGAGAGCAGTTCTTC
once,TRBJ1-1,-,TRBV29-1,11,CSVHLNTEAFF,TGCAGCGTTCATCTTAACACTGAAGCTTTCTTT
-,TRBJ1-4,-,TRBV5-6,13,CASSLISGRELFF,TGTGCCAGCAGCTTGATATCGGGCCGTGAGCTGTTTTTT
-,TRBJ1-1,-,TRBV7-8,15,CASTSLTGSSTEAFF,TGTGCCAGCACCTCTTTAACAGGATCGAGCACTGAAGCTTTCTTT
-,TRBJ2-5,-,TRBV4-1,15,CASSQAGVRGETQYF,TGCGCCAGCAGCCAAGCTGGGGTCCGAGGGGAGACCCAGTACTTC
-,TRBJ1-5,-,TRBV27,14,CASSYLRGGQPQHF,TGTGCCAGCAGTTACCTGAGGGGAGGCCAGCCCCAGCATTTT
-,TRBJ2-1,TRBD2,TRBV7-9,17,CASSRHKAGGPSNEQFF,TGTGCCAGCAGCCGTCATAAAGCGGGAGGGCCTTCAAATGAGCAGTTCTTC
-,TRBJ2-5,-,TRBV6-5,14,CASSGGRRQETQYF,TGTGCCAGCAGTGGGGGACGACGCCAAGAGACCCAGTACTTC
-,TRBJ2-4,TRBD2,TRBV9,18,CASSRGLAGVFGKNIQYF,TGTGCCAGCAGCCGGGGACTAGCGGGAGTATTCGGCAAAAACATTCAGTACTTC
once,TRBJ2-3,-,TRBV11-1,16,CASSGSGDEPTDTQYF,TGTGCCAGCAGCGGGTCGGGGGACGAACCCACAGATACGCAGTATTTT
-,TRBJ2-2,-,TRBV9,15,CASSDSGWNTGELFF,TGTGCCAGCAGCGATAGCGGATGGAACACCGGGGAGCTGTTTTTT
-,TRBJ2-5,TRBD2,TRBV7-8,17,CASSLGTSGVFQETQYF,TGTGCCAGCAGCTTAGGAACTAGCGGGGTGTTTCAAGAGACCCAGTACTTC
-,TRBJ1-1,-,TRBV6-5,12,CASSTGSTEAFF,TGTGCCAGCAGTACTGGGAGCACTGAAGCTTTCTTT
-,TRBJ2-1,-,TRBV29-1,13,CSVSTDSYNEQFF,TGCAGCGTGAGCACCGACTCCTACAATGAGCAGTTCTTC
-,TRBJ2-7,TRBD2,TRBV29-1,14,CSVEASGTTYEQYF,TGCAGCGTTGAAGCTAGCGGGACTACCTACGAGCAGTACTTC
-,TRBJ2-2,TRBD2,TRBV28,17,CASSPWTSGTNTGELFF,TGTGCCAGCAGTCCCTGGACTAGCGGGACTAACACCGGGGAGCTGTTTTTT